What follows are 3 T cell receptor beta chains derived from one specimen sequenced in a study of pediatric ulcerative colitis. The rectum was sampled with one to two pinch biopsies at colonoscopy. Some clones are missing from TCRdb's copy, which holds only in-frame ones; the method was immunoSEQ multiplex PCR. The sample has approximately 38,000 clones, 65% to 85% seen once. Sequencing used gut tissue. All receptors come from a boy aged 5-17 years with severe ulcerative colitis.

This clone was observed a handful of times. The V and J genes are TRBV19 and TRBJ1-1; no clear D. Per germline, CDR1 LNHDA and CDR2 SQIVND (reference sequence). Between the trimmed V and J ends, which lost 5 bases and 3 bases, there was a span of 10 bases. The CDR3 has 13 residues. The CDR3 bases are TGTGCCAGTAGTTGGCAAATGGACACTGAAGCTTTCTTT. Translation: CASSWQMDTEAFF. Combining the CDR3 with reference TRBV19 and TRBJ1-1 gives the whole variable domain DGGITQSPKYLFRKEGQNVTLSCEQNLNHDAMYWYRQDPGQGLRLIYYSQIVNDFQKGDIAEGYSVSREKKESFPLTVTSAQKNPTAFYLCASSWQMDTEAFFGQGTRLTVV.

V is TRBV6-5 and J is TRBJ2-2, with 9 positions matching TRBD1. Germline V gene data show CDR1 as MNHEY and CDR2 as SVGAGI. The trim removed 6 bases at V and 11 bases at J, leaving 10 bases unmatched. The length of the CDR3 is 14 residues. The DNA for the CDR3 is TGTGCCAGCAGGGGGCAATGGACAGGGGAAGAGCTGTTTTTT. It translates to CASRGQWTGEELFF.

This chain uses TRBV7-5 with TRBJ1-4. TRBV7-5 is reported as a pseudogene. The CDR3 covers 14 residues. In DNA form, the CDR3 reads TGTGTCAGAAGCTTAGTCCCGGGTGGGGAAAAACTGTTTTTT. Protein: CVRSLVPGGEKLFF.